What follows is one TCR beta chain and its context. The data are from a study of blood T cell repertoires in COVID-19. On the study more broadly: Samples representing acute and convalescent COVID-19 were sourced from the United States, Italy and Spain. Nucleic acid was either cDNA or gDNA, and it came from T cells, B-cell-depleted T cells, or PBMCs.

How the authors handled the data: Amplifying reference gene primers gave estimates of nucleated cell counts. Profiled with immunoSEQ multiplex PCR; TCRdb holds only in-frame clones, not every one. V and J calls and clone size follow that table, whereas D and trimming were derived from the DNA. The table shows about 170,000 clones, with around 67% occurring only once. Germline V gives CDR1 LNHDA, CDR2 SQIVND (reference sequence). V was pared by 4 bases and J by 5 bases, with 21 bases between. The CDR3 has 17 residues. The chain couples TRBV19 to TRBJ1-5; D unclear. The sequencing sample was made of peripheral blood. The origin of this receptor is a woman older than 75 with acute or convalescent COVID-19. The CDR3 DNA reads TGTGCCAGTAGTACCATACTCGGGATTACGTTCGATCAGCCCCAGCATTTT. Amino acids: CASSTILGITFDQPQHF. Together with reference TRBV19 and TRBJ1-5, the CDR3 gives the full variable domain: DGGITQSPKYLFRKEGQNVTLSCEQNLNHDAMYWYRQDPGQGLRLIYYSQIVNDFQKGDIAEGYSVSREKKESFPLTVTSAQKNPTAFYLCASSTILGITFDQPQHFGDGTRLSIL.